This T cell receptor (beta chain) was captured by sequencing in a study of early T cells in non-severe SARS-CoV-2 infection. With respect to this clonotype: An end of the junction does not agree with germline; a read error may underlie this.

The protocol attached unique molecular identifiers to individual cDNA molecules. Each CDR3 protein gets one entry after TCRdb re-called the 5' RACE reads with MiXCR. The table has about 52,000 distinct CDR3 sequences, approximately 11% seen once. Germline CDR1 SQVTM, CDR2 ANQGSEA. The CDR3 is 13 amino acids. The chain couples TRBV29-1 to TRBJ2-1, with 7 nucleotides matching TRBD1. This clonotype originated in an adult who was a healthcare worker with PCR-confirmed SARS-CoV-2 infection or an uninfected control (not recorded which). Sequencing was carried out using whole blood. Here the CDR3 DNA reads TGCGGCGTTGAAGGGACAGACTACAATGAGCAGTTCTTC. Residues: CGVEGTDYNEQFF.